These 11 T cell receptor beta chains were all obtained from the same sample, sequenced in a study of blood T cells in healthy people across ages (dated by TCRdb to the mid-2010s). Library preparation was by 5' RACE. The second PCR ran for roughly 6 to 11 cycles and used a J-beta primer mix along with a sample-barcoded 5' primer. Through fastp at Q25 and MiXCR, TCRdb rebuilt clones from the public reads, retaining in-frame beta chains. Rows are combined by CDR3 protein, so each entry shows the most common genes and DNA. A total of over 1,500,000 distinct CDR3 sequences appear in this sample, approximately 40% of them only once. The top ten clones comprise 23% of the sample. Material: blood. These receptors all come from a human donor in good health.

Comment on this clonotype: The junction does not match germline at one end; this may be a read error. V is TRBV9 and J is TRBJ1-1; D is unresolved. The CDR3 has 12 residues. Germline values: CDR1 SGDLS, CDR2 YYNGEE. The CDR3 spells CAGSGFTEAAFF. DNA of the CDR3: TGTGCCGGCAGCGGTTTTACAGAGGCCGCTTTCTTT.

This chain uses TRBV3-1 with TRBJ2-3; the D gene is possibly TRBD2 (6 bases). Germline-derived CDR1 and CDR2 are LGHDT and YNNKEL (reference sequence). Trimming removed 0 bases from V and 2 bases from J, with 9 bases in between. This CDR3 comprises 15 residues. This CDR3 is CASSQDAGITDTQYF. The DNA of the CDR3 is TGTGCCAGCAGCCAAGATGCGGGAATCACAGATACGCAGTATTTT.

The genes are TRBV3-1 and TRBJ2-7; 13 nucleotides line up with TRBD2. The J segment lost 0 bases and the V segment lost 5 bases, leaving 7 bases of the junction unmatched. The CDR3 spans 17 residues. Germline V gene lookup returns CDR1 LGHDT and CDR2 YNNKEL (reference sequence). DNA for the CDR3: TGTGCCAGCAGCAGACTAGCGGGGGGCCGGAGCTCCTACGAGCAGTACTTC. It codes for CASSRLAGGRSSYEQYF.

Only a few counts were recorded for this clonotype. The genes are TRBV4-3 and TRBJ2-3, with 12 bases lining up with TRBD2. From germline, CDR1 is LGHNA and CDR2 YSLEER. CDR3 length: 15 residues. The trim removed 1 base at V and 12 bases at J, leaving 8 bases unmatched. CDR3 region: CASSQVGLAGALQYF. The CDR3 region has the DNA TGCGCCAGCAGCCAAGTGGGACTAGCGGGTGCCCTACAGTATTTT.

This clonotype was counted only a few times. This chain links TRBV6-2 or TRBV6-3 with TRBJ2-7, with D perhaps TRBD1 or TRBD2 (5 bases each). Trimming removed 6 bases from V and 2 bases from J, with 14 bases in between. The CDR3 covers 14 residues. The germline V gene has CDR1 MNHEY and CDR2 SVGEGT. The DNA of the CDR3 is TGTGCCAGCAGGTACGGGACGGGTACCTACGAGCAGTACTTC. This sequence encodes CASRYGTGTYEQYF.

This clonotype came up a few times. Relative to the germline gene, one junction end is altered; a read error may explain this. The chain uses TRBV6-6 and TRBJ2-1; either TRBD1 or TRBD2 may fit D (5 bases each). Looked up from germline, CDR1 is MNHNY and CDR2 is SVGAGI (reference sequence). The CDR3 is 14 residues long. This CDR3 reads CAGSSGTKENEQFF. CDR3 DNA: TGTGCCGGCAGTTCCGGGACGAAGGAAAATGAGCAGTTCTTC.

The chain links TRBV6-2 or TRBV6-3 to TRBJ2-1; D not certain. The length of the CDR3 is 12 residues. The germline V gene encodes CDR1 MNHEY and CDR2 SVGEGT. Between the trimmed V and J ends, which lost 5 bases and 5 bases, there was a span of 7 bases. The CDR3 DNA reads as TGTGCCAGCAGTATGCAAAACAATGAGCAGTTCTTC. Translating gives CASSMQNNEQFF.

In this sample, this clonotype turned up a few times. The genes are TRBV4-3 and TRBJ2-5; no firm D call. The CDR3 runs 14 residues. The germline gives CDR1 LGHNA, CDR2 YSLEER. V shed 0 bases and J shed 5 bases, with 10 bases lying between them. CDR3: CASSQEVLLETQYF. CDR3 nucleotide sequence: TGCGCCAGCAGCCAAGAGGTCCTTCTTGAGACCCAGTACTTC.

This clonotype was recorded a few times. DNA for the CDR3: TGTGCCAGCACACCTTACATAGAGGGTGAAGCTTTCTTT. This gives the protein CASTPYIEGEAFF. The V call is TRBV12-3 or TRBV12-4, the J call TRBJ1-1; D is uncertain. This CDR3 is 13 amino acids long. V was shortened by 7 bases and J by 7 bases, with 16 bases between the two germline ends.

The rearrangement joins TRBV7-2 to TRBJ2-1; no firm D call. CDR1 is SGHTA and CDR2 is FQGNSA in the germline V gene. The CDR3 totals 15 residues. Trimming removed 1 base from V and 4 bases from J, with 11 bases in between. The CDR3 reads CASSLGPRAYNEQFF. Written as DNA, the CDR3 is TGTGCCAGCAGCTTAGGCCCTAGAGCTTACAATGAGCAGTTCTTC.

This chain connects TRBV28 to TRBJ1-6; 8 nucleotides line up with TRBD1. CDR1 MDHEN and CDR2 SYDVKM come from the germline V gene. Trimming removed 10 bases from V and 8 bases from J; junction bases left unmatched: 7. The CDR3 consists of 13 residues. Here the CDR3 reads CATTGGDHSPLHF. In DNA form, the CDR3 reads TGTGCCACAACAGGGGGTGATCATTCACCCCTCCACTTT.